Reported below is one TCR beta chain. The data originate from a study of cytomegalovirus exposure and HLA in healthy donors. The CDR3 is 15 amino acids. Per germline, CDR1 MNHNS and CDR2 SASEGT. The trim removed 6 bases at V and 5 bases at J, leaving 12 bases unmatched. The primer mix had 60 Vbeta and 13 Jbeta primers. Libraries were prepared by immunoSEQ multiplex PCR; TCRdb keeps only in-frame clonotypes and omits some of them. The table has more than 95,000 clones, around 80% seen once; the top ten hold 11%. This chain connects TRBV6-1 to TRBJ2-7; TRBD1 matches at 8 bases. Sample: PBMCs. The sequence came from a man aged 25-40 years in good health and CMV-seropositive. The CDR3 DNA sequence: TGTGCCAGCAGGCCAGAGGGCCAGGGGGCCGACGAGCAGTACTTC. Translation: CASRPEGQGADEQYF.